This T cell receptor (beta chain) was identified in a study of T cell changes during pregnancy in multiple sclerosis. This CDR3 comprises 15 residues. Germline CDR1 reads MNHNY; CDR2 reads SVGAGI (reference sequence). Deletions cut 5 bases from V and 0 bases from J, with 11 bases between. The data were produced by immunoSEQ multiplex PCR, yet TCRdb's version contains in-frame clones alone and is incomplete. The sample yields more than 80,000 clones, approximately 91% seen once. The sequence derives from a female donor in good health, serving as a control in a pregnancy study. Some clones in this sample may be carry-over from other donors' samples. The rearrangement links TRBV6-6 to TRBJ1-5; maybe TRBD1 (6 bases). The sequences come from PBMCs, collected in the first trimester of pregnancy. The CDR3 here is CASSPQGYSNQPQHF. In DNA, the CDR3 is TGTGCCAGCAGTCCGCAGGGGTATAGCAATCAGCCCCAGCATTTT.